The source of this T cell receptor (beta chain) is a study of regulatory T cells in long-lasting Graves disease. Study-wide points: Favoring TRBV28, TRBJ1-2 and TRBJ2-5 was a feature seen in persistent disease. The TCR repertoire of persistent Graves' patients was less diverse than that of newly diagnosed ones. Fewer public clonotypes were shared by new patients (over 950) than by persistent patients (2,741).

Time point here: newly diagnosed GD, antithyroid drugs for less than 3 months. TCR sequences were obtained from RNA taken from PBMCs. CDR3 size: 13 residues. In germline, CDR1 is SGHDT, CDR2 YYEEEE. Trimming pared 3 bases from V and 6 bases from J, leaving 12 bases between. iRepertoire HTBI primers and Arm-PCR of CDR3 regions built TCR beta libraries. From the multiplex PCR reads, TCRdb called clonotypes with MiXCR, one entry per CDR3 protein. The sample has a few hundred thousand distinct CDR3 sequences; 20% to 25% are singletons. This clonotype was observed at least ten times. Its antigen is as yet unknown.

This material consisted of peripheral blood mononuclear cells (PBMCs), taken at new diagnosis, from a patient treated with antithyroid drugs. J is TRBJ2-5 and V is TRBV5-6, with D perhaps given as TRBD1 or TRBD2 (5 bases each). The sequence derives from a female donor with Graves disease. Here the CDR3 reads CASSWQGVKTQYF. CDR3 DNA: TGTGCCAGCAGCTGGCAGGGAGTGAAGACCCAGTACTTC.